These T cell receptor beta chains were read from a single sample in a study of T cell responses to AZD1222 COVID-19 vaccine. Using immunoSEQ multiplex PCR, the repertoire was profiled, and TCRdb retains in-frame clones only, with some absent. Of some 74,000 clones in the sample, 70% to 90% were seen once. The sequenced sample was peripheral blood, obtained 28 days after the second AZD1222 dose. The receptors originated from an adult who received the AZD1222 COVID-19 vaccine. Each CDR3 is given with its conserved first and last residue. Fields, in order: J gene, clone size, D gene, V gene, CDR3 protein, CDR3 DNA. The D gene is left open where the match is weak. Clone size is not always given. Where it is, it says once, few, many or a class for expanded clones.

j_gene: TRBJ2-3; abundance: -; d_gene: -; v_gene: TRBV15; CDR3aa: CATSSTLGASGTDTQYF; CDR3nt: TGTGCCACCAGCAGTACCTTGGGGGCTAGCGGCACAGATACGCAGTATTTT
j_gene: TRBJ2-3; abundance: -; d_gene: TRBD2; v_gene: TRBV7-6; CDR3aa: CASSLRLAGVPDTQYF; CDR3nt: TGTGCCAGCAGCTTACGACTAGCGGGAGTTCCAGATACGCAGTATTTT
j_gene: TRBJ1-1; abundance: -; d_gene: -; v_gene: TRBV25-1; CDR3aa: CASTPDSKNTEAFF; CDR3nt: TGTGCCAGCACCCCGGACAGCAAGAACACTGAAGCTTTCTTT
j_gene: TRBJ1-5; abundance: few; d_gene: TRBD1; v_gene: TRBV30; CDR3aa: CALRAGTGVLGNQPQHF; CDR3nt: TGTGCCTTGCGAGCAGGGACAGGGGTTTTGGGGAATCAGCCCCAGCATTTT
j_gene: TRBJ1-1; abundance: -; d_gene: -; v_gene: TRBV27; CDR3aa: CASSLPNRRTEAFF; CDR3nt: TGTGCCAGCAGTCTCCCTAACAGAAGGACTGAAGCTTTCTTT
j_gene: TRBJ2-5; abundance: once; d_gene: -; v_gene: TRBV7-7; CDR3aa: CASSLGTGHQETQYF; CDR3nt: TGTGCTAGCAGCTTGGGGACTGGCCACCAAGAGACCCAGTACTTC
j_gene: TRBJ2-1; abundance: -; d_gene: -; v_gene: TRBV29-1; CDR3aa: CSVAPGVYNEQFF; CDR3nt: TGCAGCGTTGCCCCGGGAGTATACAATGAGCAGTTCTTC
j_gene: TRBJ2-3; abundance: -; d_gene: TRBD2; v_gene: TRBV6-4; CDR3aa: CASSDSKAGDTDTQYF; CDR3nt: TGTGCCAGCAGTGACTCGAAAGCGGGAGATACAGATACGCAGTATTTT
j_gene: TRBJ1-4; abundance: -; d_gene: -; v_gene: TRBV15; CDR3aa: CATSRDGGNEKLFF; CDR3nt: TGTGCCACCAGCAGAGACGGGGGGAACGAAAAACTGTTTTTT
j_gene: TRBJ2-7; abundance: few; d_gene: -; v_gene: TRBV13; CDR3aa: CASSLGNSFYEQYF; CDR3nt: TGTGCCAGCAGCTTAGGGAACAGCTTCTACGAGCAGTACTTC
j_gene: TRBJ2-1; abundance: -; d_gene: -; v_gene: TRBV7-7; CDR3aa: CASSSSGPYNEQFF; CDR3nt: TGTGCTAGCAGCTCGTCAGGGCCCTACAATGAGCAGTTCTTC
j_gene: TRBJ2-1; abundance: -; d_gene: -; v_gene: TRBV12-3/TRBV12-4; CDR3aa: CASSFIGYNEQFF; CDR3nt: TGTGCCAGCAGTTTTATAGGGTACAATGAGCAGTTCTTC
j_gene: TRBJ2-2; abundance: -; d_gene: -; v_gene: TRBV18; CDR3aa: CASSPDFGGTGELFF; CDR3nt: TGTGCCAGCTCACCAGATTTTGGGGGCACCGGGGAGCTGTTTTTT
j_gene: TRBJ2-1; abundance: -; d_gene: -; v_gene: TRBV19; CDR3aa: CASSIVLVAEQFF; CDR3nt: TGTGCCAGTAGTATAGTGCTAGTTGCTGAGCAGTTCTTC
j_gene: TRBJ2-1; abundance: -; d_gene: -; v_gene: TRBV11-1; CDR3aa: CASSEGPLTVPNEQFF; CDR3nt: TGTGCCAGCAGCGAGGGACCTCTTACCGTACCCAATGAGCAGTTCTTC
j_gene: TRBJ2-2; abundance: -; d_gene: TRBD2; v_gene: TRBV25-1; CDR3aa: CASAGANTGELFF; CDR3nt: TGTGCCAGCGCGGGGGCGAACACCGGGGAGCTGTTTTTT
j_gene: TRBJ1-1; abundance: -; d_gene: -; v_gene: TRBV7-9; CDR3aa: CASSLGGRLNTEAFF; CDR3nt: TGTGCCAGCAGCTTAGGTGGCAGACTAAACACTGAAGCTTTCTTT
j_gene: TRBJ2-2; abundance: -; d_gene: TRBD1; v_gene: TRBV9; CDR3aa: CASSATGTGGERGPFTGELFF; CDR3nt: TGTGCCAGCAGCGCCACCGGGACAGGGGGTGAGCGCGGCCCTTTCACCGGGGAGCTGTTTTTT